A selection of T cell receptor beta chains follows, all from one sample in a study of T cells in Graves' hyperthyroidism and ophthalmopathy. TCRdb fed the multiplex PCR reads into MiXCR, producing one record per CDR3 protein. The table has 500,000 to 650,000 distinct CDR3 sequences, 15% to 20% seen once. Sequenced input: blood. The receptors were sampled from a woman younger than 30 with Graves' ophthalmopathy. Each CDR3 is given with its conserved first and last residue. D genes are given only for firm matches. Size is omitted from some rows. Given values are once, few, many or a class for expanded clones.

d_call,cdr3_length,j_call,v_call,clone_size,cdr3_nt,cdr3_aa
-,14,TRBJ1-5,TRBV2,many,TGTGCCAGCAGTGAGAGGCAGGTGAGGGAGCCCCAGCATTTT,CASSERQVREPQHF
TRBD1,13,TRBJ1-2,TRBV2,-,TGTGCCAGCAGTGTGAGACAGGGCTATGGCTACACCTTC,CASSVRQGYGYTF
-,15,TRBJ1-4,TRBV28,few,TGTGCCAGCAGTGGGGGGGGGGTCAATAATGAAAAACTGTTTTTT,CASSGGGVNNEKLFF
-,13,TRBJ1-1,TRBV29-1,few,TGCAGCGTTGTTGGGGTCATGAACACTGAAGCTTTCTTT,CSVVGVMNTEAFF
-,14,TRBJ1-4,TRBV7-2,few,TGTGCCAGCAGCTTATCGCCCGGGTTTGAAAAACTGTTTTTT,CASSLSPGFEKLFF
-,15,TRBJ2-5,TRBV7-8,many,TGTGCCAGCAGCTCCTCCGGGACGGCTGAAGAGACCCAGTACTTC,CASSSSGTAEETQYF
TRBD1,16,TRBJ1-1,TRBV2,many,TGTGCCAGCAGTTGGGGACAGGGGCGGGGGAACACTGAAGCTTTCTTT,CASSWGQGRGNTEAFF
-,14,TRBJ1-1,TRBV6-1,many,TGTGCCAGCAGTCTACAGGCCGGCGGCACTGAAGCTTTCTTT,CASSLQAGGTEAFF
-,15,TRBJ2-1,TRBV27,few,TGTGCCAGCAGTTCAGATTGGACTTCCTACAATGAGCAGTTCTTC,CASSSDWTSYNEQFF
-,14,TRBJ1-2,TRBV6-5,few,TGTGCCAGCAGTTACTCCAGGGGAGCGGAAGGCTACACCTTC,CASSYSRGAEGYTF
-,14,TRBJ2-1,TRBV12-3/TRBV12-4,many,TGTGCCAGCAGTTTGGGGGATGAGTACAATGAGCAGTTCTTC,CASSLGDEYNEQFF
TRBD2,16,TRBJ2-1,TRBV4-3,-,TGCGCCAGCAGCCAAGGGTGGGGACTAGCGGGAGATGAGCAGTTCTTC,CASSQGWGLAGDEQFF
-,13,TRBJ1-1,TRBV12-3/TRBV12-4,few,TGTGCCAGCACTCCCAAAGGGTTTACTGAAGCTTTCTTT,CASTPKGFTEAFF
-,13,TRBJ1-2,TRBV10-3,many,TGTGCCATCAGTGATCCAGACAACTATGGCTACACCTTC,CAISDPDNYGYTF
TRBD1,14,TRBJ1-3,TRBV12-3/TRBV12-4,-,TGTGCCAGCAGTTCTACAGGGGCTGGAAACACCATATATTTT,CASSSTGAGNTIYF
-,15,TRBJ1-1,TRBV29-1,many,TGCAGCGTTGATAGGGTAACAGGTCGTGGTGGGGAAGCTTTCTTT,CSVDRVTGRGGEAFF
-,15,TRBJ2-1,TRBV11-2,many,TGTGCCAGCAGCTTAGATCTTCCGGGGGCGTCAACGCAGTTCTTC,CASSLDLPGASTQFF
-,16,TRBJ2-3,TRBV4-2,-,TGTGCCAGCAGCGAGCACGTCACCCTTGACGCAGATACGCAGTATTTT,CASSEHVTLDADTQYF
-,15,TRBJ1-2,TRBV15,-,TGTGCCACCAGCAGAGGGTCGCAGGTTTGGGATGGCTACACCTTC,CATSRGSQVWDGYTF
TRBD1,17,TRBJ1-1,TRBV3-1,many,TGTGCCAGCAGCCCGACAGGGTATCGGATTATGAACACTGAAGCTTTCTTT,CASSPTGYRIMNTEAFF
TRBD1,16,TRBJ2-3,TRBV7-2,many,TGTGCCAGCAGCCCAGAGGGCAGGGGGCGCGCAGATACGCAGTATTTT,CASSPEGRGRADTQYF
-,14,TRBJ2-1,TRBV4-1,many,TGCGCCAGCAGCCAAGGACAGTTGACGAATGAGCAGTTCTTC,CASSQGQLTNEQFF
-,12,TRBJ2-5,TRBV2,many,TGTGCCAGCAGTCCGATCCAAGAGACCCAGTACTTC,CASSPIQETQYF
-,12,TRBJ2-5,TRBV5-5,-,TGTGCCAGCAGCTTCAGCGAAGAGACCCAGCACTTC,CASSFSEETQHF
TRBD1,14,TRBJ1-4,TRBV28,-,TGTGCCAGCAATCACAGGGGTTACGGTGAAAAACTGTTTTTT,CASNHRGYGEKLFF
-,14,TRBJ2-2,TRBV9,once,TGTGCCAGCACCCCATCAGGGGACACCGGGGAGCTGTTTTTT,CASTPSGDTGELFF
TRBD2,15,TRBJ2-3,TRBV28,many,TGTGCCAGCAGTATCGGACTAGCGGGGGGAGATACGCAGTATTTT,CASSIGLAGGDTQYF
-,14,TRBJ1-1,TRBV12-3/TRBV12-4,many,TGTGCCAGCAGGGACCGGACGGAAGACACTGAAGCTTTCTTT,CASRDRTEDTEAFF
-,15,TRBJ2-3,TRBV13,many,TGTGCCAGCAGCTCGAGACTGAGCGACGGCGATACGCAGTATTTT,CASSSRLSDGDTQYF
-,13,TRBJ2-2,TRBV6-1,-,TGTGCCAGCAGTCCGGACGGGGCCGGGGAGCTGTTTTTT,CASSPDGAGELFF
TRBD1,15,TRBJ1-4,TRBV7-9,-,TGTGCCAGCAGCCCCGGGGACAGACCCAATGAAAAACTGTTTTTT,CASSPGDRPNEKLFF
-,14,TRBJ2-7,TRBV13,few,TGTGCCAGCAGCTCTTGGACAGCTCCCGGCGAGCAGTACTTC,CASSSWTAPGEQYF
-,13,TRBJ2-3,TRBV6-1,many,TGTGCCAGCAGTGAAGTGGTCACAGATACGCAGTATTTT,CASSEVVTDTQYF
-,18,TRBJ2-3,TRBV24-1,few,TGTGCCACCAGTGATCGACCCGAAGGGACTCCTAGCACAGATACGCAGTATTTT,CATSDRPEGTPSTDTQYF
-,14,TRBJ1-1,TRBV4-1,few,TGCGCCAGCAGCCAAGTACGACAGAGCACTGAAGCTTTCTTT,CASSQVRQSTEAFF
-,14,TRBJ1-1,TRBV3-1,-,TGTGCCAGCAGCCAGGGGGGATCATACACTGAAGCTTTCTTT,CASSQGGSYTEAFF
-,19,TRBJ2-5,TRBV6-1,many,TGTGCCAGCATACCGGGACAGGGAAGCGGGAGGGCCGATTGGGAGACCCAGTACTTC,CASIPGQGSGRADWETQYF
TRBD2,13,TRBJ2-1,TRBV6-1,few,TGTGCCAGCCTTAGCGGGAGATTGAATGAGCAGTTCTTC,CASLSGRLNEQFF
-,14,TRBJ2-2,TRBV7-2,-,TGTGCCAGCAGCCGTTACGCAGACACCGGGGAGCTGTTTTTT,CASSRYADTGELFF
-,14,TRBJ2-3,TRBV27,many,TGTGCCAGCAAATCCCAGAACCACGCAGATACGCAGTATTTT,CASKSQNHADTQYF
-,14,TRBJ2-4,TRBV9,-,TGTGCCAGCAGCGCAGGATGGGCCAAAAACATTCAGTACTTC,CASSAGWAKNIQYF
TRBD2,16,TRBJ2-3,TRBV12-3/TRBV12-4,many,TGTGCCAGCAGTCCCCGCGGAGCGGGGGGAACAGATACGCAGTATTTT,CASSPRGAGGTDTQYF
TRBD2,15,TRBJ2-7,TRBV7-2,many,TGTGCCAGCAGCCGGGGGGGTGCCTCTTCCTACGAGCAGTACTTC,CASSRGGASSYEQYF
-,16,TRBJ1-2,TRBV2,-,TGTGCCAGCAGGTCTGAGGAAGTGGACCTGTACTATGGCTACACCTTC,CASRSEEVDLYYGYTF
-,13,TRBJ1-5,TRBV6-1,many,TGTGCCAGCAGTGAACAACGGTTTCAGCCCCAGCATTTT,CASSEQRFQPQHF
TRBD1,16,TRBJ2-3,TRBV6-2/TRBV6-3,many,TGTGCCAGCAGAACCACAGGGGGCGCACGGACAGATACGCAGTATTTT,CASRTTGGARTDTQYF
TRBD1,14,TRBJ1-2,TRBV5-1,few,TGCGCCAGCAGCTTGAGGACAGGGACCAATGGCTACACCTTC,CASSLRTGTNGYTF
TRBD2,15,TRBJ2-1,TRBV5-1,many,TGTGCCAGCAGCTTAGGCGGGAGCGGGTACAATGAGCAGTTCTTC,CASSLGGSGYNEQFF
TRBD1,13,TRBJ2-3,TRBV28,few,TGTGCCAGCGGACAGGAGGTCACAGATACGCAGTATTTT,CASGQEVTDTQYF
TRBD1,12,TRBJ2-4,TRBV7-2,-,TGTGCCAGCAGCTACCCGGGACAGGATGAGTACTTC,CASSYPGQDEYF
TRBD2,16,TRBJ2-5,TRBV7-2,many,TGTGCCAGCAGCTTACTTATGGCGGGGGGGTCAGAGACCCAGTACTTC,CASSLLMAGGSETQYF
-,15,TRBJ1-2,TRBV6-1,few,TGTGCCAGCAGTGATACCAGGGTGATACTAAACGGCTACACCTTC,CASSDTRVILNGYTF
-,14,TRBJ1-2,TRBV28,-,TGTGCCAGCAGTTTACCGGGAGGGAACTATGGCTACACCTTC,CASSLPGGNYGYTF
TRBD2,15,TRBJ2-4,TRBV9,few,TGTGCCAGCAGCGTGAGGGGGACTAGGGAAAACATTCAGTACTTC,CASSVRGTRENIQYF
-,13,TRBJ1-5,TRBV7-8,many,TGTGCCAGCAGCTTAAAAAGCAATCAGCCCCAGCATTTT,CASSLKSNQPQHF
-,14,TRBJ2-5,TRBV6-1,many,TGTGCCAGCCGTAGACGGGGGGCGGGAGAGACCCAGTACTTC,CASRRRGAGETQYF